What follows is one T cell receptor (beta chain) and its context. This specimen belongs to a study of blood T cell repertoires in COVID-19. Looking at the study overall: Acute-phase and convalescent COVID-19 samples originated in the United States, Italy and Spain. The analysed material was cDNA or gDNA that came from T cells, B-cell-depleted T cells, or PBMCs.

This table comes from immunoSEQ multiplex PCR, and its TCRdb copy is limited to in-frame clones, with some not included. This table has over 100,000 clones, approximately 90% appearing once. The TCR originated in a man in his sixties with COVID-19, enrolled during active disease. The specimen was peripheral blood.

CDR3 region: CASGAGGSNEQFF. The CDR3 DNA reads TGCGCCAGCGGGGCAGGGGGTAGTAATGAGCAGTTCTTC. The rearrangement joins TRBV5-1 to TRBJ2-1; 7 nucleotides line up with TRBD1. Per germline, CDR1 SGHRS and CDR2 YFSETQ. The CDR3 is made up of 13 amino acids. V trimming: 7 bases; J trimming: 7 bases; junction bases outside the gene matches: 8. Variable domain in full (rest from reference TRBV5-1 and TRBJ2-1): KAGVTQTPRYLIKTRGQQVTLSCSPISGHRSVSWYQQTPGQGLQFLFEYFSETQRNKGNFPGRFSGRQFSNSRSEMNVSTLELGDSALYLCASGAGGSNEQFFGPGTRLTVL.